Listed below are T cell receptor beta chains from one sample, sequenced in a study of graft-versus-host responses after intestinal transplantation. TCRdb's copy holds only in-frame clones and misses some; the assay was immunoSEQ multiplex PCR. Among about 110,000 clones listed, roughly 90% were seen once. The antigens of these receptors remain unknown. Specimen: unstimulated CD4+ T cells sorted from spleen or lymph node cells, collected before transplant. These receptors were obtained from a human donor who was the organ donor for an intestinal transplant. Both conserved end residues are trimmed from each CDR3. Each record gives: CDR3 protein, J gene, V gene.

ASSLRGQGALNTEAF	TRBJ1-1	TRBV5-1
ASSSYNRVGTEAF	TRBJ1-1	TRBV28
ASSLESESSYEQY	TRBJ2-7	TRBV7-8
ASSERLMGKSGQY	TRBJ2-7	TRBV2
ASGLGPSGRKTYEQY	TRBJ2-7	TRBV12-5
ASSRLQGRGGVNEQF	TRBJ2-1	TRBV4-2
ASSPRGGTGTQY	TRBJ2-3	TRBV27
SASGETQY	TRBJ2-5	TRBV20-1
ASSSMTVNTEAF	TRBJ1-1	TRBV5-4
ASSREQGSSEAF	TRBJ1-1	TRBV5-4
ASSSGQTSAKNEQF	TRBJ2-1	TRBV28
ASSPLSWLGAGEKLF	TRBJ1-4	TRBV5-1
ASSLDGNTGELF	TRBJ2-2	TRBV5-1
ASSSNEETQY	TRBJ2-5	TRBV7-7
ASSQYSLSTPLH	TRBJ1-6	TRBV7-2
SVEKGAGNTIY	TRBJ1-3	TRBV29-1
ASSQGARETQY	TRBJ2-5	TRBV2
AWTSFKGEEAF	TRBJ1-1	TRBV30
ASSDTNTGELF	TRBJ2-2	TRBV9
ASSQVAGGNNEQF	TRBJ2-1	TRBV11-2
ASSIGLAPDTQY	TRBJ2-3	TRBV19
ASSWQGRGNQPQH	TRBJ1-5	TRBV2
AWMRADTQY	TRBJ2-3	TRBV30
ASSSGTGPNTEAF	TRBJ1-1	TRBV7-9
ASSPGTGSDTQY	TRBJ2-3	TRBV4-2
ASSLLAGAGELF	TRBJ2-2	TRBV27
ASSLAGDHSYNEQF	TRBJ2-1	TRBV11-3
ASSLVGRGKYQETQY	TRBJ2-5	TRBV5-6
ASSLGGDRGREYEQY	TRBJ2-7	TRBV5-1